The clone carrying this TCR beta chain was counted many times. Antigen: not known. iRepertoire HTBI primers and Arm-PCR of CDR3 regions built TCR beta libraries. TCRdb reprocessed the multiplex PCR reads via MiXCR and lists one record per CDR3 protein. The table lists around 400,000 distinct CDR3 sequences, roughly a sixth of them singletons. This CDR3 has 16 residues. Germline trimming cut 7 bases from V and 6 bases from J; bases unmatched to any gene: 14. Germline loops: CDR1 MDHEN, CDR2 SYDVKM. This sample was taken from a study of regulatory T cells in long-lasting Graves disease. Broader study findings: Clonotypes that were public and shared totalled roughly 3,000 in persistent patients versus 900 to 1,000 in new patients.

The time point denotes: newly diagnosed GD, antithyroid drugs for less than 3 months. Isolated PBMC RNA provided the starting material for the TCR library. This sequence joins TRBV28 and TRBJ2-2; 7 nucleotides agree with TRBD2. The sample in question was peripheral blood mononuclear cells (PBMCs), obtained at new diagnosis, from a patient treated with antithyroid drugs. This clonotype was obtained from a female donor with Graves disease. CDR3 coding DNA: TGTGCCAGCATTACCGGCGGGGGAGTAGGATCCGGGGAGCTGTTTTTT. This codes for CASITGGGVGSGELFF.